These 26 T cell receptor beta chains were all obtained from the same sample, sequenced in a study of blood T cells in healthy people across ages. Together with a sample-barcoded 5' primer, a J-beta primer mix was included in a second PCR lasting about 7 to 11 cycles. TCRdb itself ran the 5' RACE reads through MiXCR, one entry per CDR3 protein. The profile covers about 1.6 million distinct CDR3 sequences, with approximately 32% appearing a single time and around 10% taken by the ten largest. Sequencing input: blood. The source is a woman aged 25 to 39 in good health.

This clonotype was seen a few times. J is TRBJ2-1 and V is TRBV7-2; D not resolved. Germline lookup yields CDR1 SGHTA and CDR2 FQGNSA. V shed 0 bases and J shed 3 bases, with 9 bases lying between them. The CDR3 sequence is 15 residues long. Written as DNA, the CDR3 is TGTGCCAGCAGCTTAGCTGAGAACGTCTACAATGAGCAGTTCTTC. Translating it yields CASSLAENVYNEQFF.

The V and J genes are TRBV18 and TRBJ2-1; tentatively, D is TRBD2 (6 bases). The CDR3 runs 13 residues. CDR1 is KGHSH and CDR2 is LQKENI in the germline V gene. V was shortened by 1 base and J by 9 bases, with 10 bases between the two germline ends. In nucleotides, the CDR3 is TGTGCCAGCTCACCACTGCGGGATTCTGAGCAGTTCTTC. Encoded protein: CASSPLRDSEQFF.

The chain couples TRBV4-1 to TRBJ1-2, with 8 positions matching TRBD1. The germline gives CDR1 MGHRA, CDR2 YSYEKL. The CDR3 runs 15 residues. V lost 4 bases, J lost 4 bases, and 8 bases stayed unmatched. CDR3 in amino acids: CASSPNRGMGYGYTF. The CDR3 DNA is TGCGCCAGCAGCCCAAACAGGGGGATGGGCTATGGCTACACCTTC.

This clonotype has a handful of counts. V gene TRBV25-1 combines with J gene TRBJ1-4; D gene ambiguous. The CDR3 is 15 amino acids. CDR1 is MGHDK, CDR2 SYGVNS, per germline. The V and J ends lost 0 bases and 0 bases respectively, with 5 bases between them. In DNA form, the CDR3 reads TGTGCCAGCAGTGAATATGTTACAACTAATGAAAAACTGTTTTTT. Translation: CASSEYVTTNEKLFF. Together with reference TRBV25-1 and TRBJ1-4, the CDR3 gives the full variable domain: EADIYQTPRYLVIGTGKKITLECSQTMGHDKMYWYQQDPGMELHLIHYSYGVNSTEKGDLSSESTVSRIRTEHFPLTLESARPSHTSQYLCASSEYVTTNEKLFFGSGTQLSVL.

The gene calls are TRBV21-1 and TRBJ1-2; the D call TRBD1 from the table was never checked on the DNA. TRBV21-1 is termed a pseudogene. The CDR3 loop spans 13 amino acids. In DNA form, the CDR3 reads TGTGCCAGCGGAGGGACATCTAACTATGGCTACACCTTC. As protein: CASGGTSNYGYTF.

This clonotype occurred a few times. CDR3 in amino acids: CASSLLAGGVQSEQFF. The CDR3 DNA reads as TGTGCCAGCAGCTTGCTAGCGGGAGGGGTACAAAGTGAGCAGTTCTTC. The V gene is TRBV7-3, the J gene TRBJ2-1, with TRBD2 matching over 12 bases. Trimming took 3 bases from V and 9 from J; bases not matched to a gene: 9. Germline-derived CDR1 and CDR2 are SGHTA and FQGTGA. This CDR3 comprises 16 residues.

The table lists this clonotype with a few counts. CDR3 amino acids: CSAQSRGSSYNEQFF. CDR3 sequence (DNA): TGCAGTGCGCAGAGCAGGGGTAGCTCCTACAATGAGCAGTTCTTC. The rearrangement joins TRBV20-1 to TRBJ2-1; D may be TRBD1 (6 bases). The CDR3 is 15 amino acids. Trimming took off 6 bases at V and 0 bases at J, with 15 bases between the two ends. Germline V gene data show CDR1 as DFQATT and CDR2 as SNEGSKA (reference sequence).

The V gene is TRBV28, the J gene TRBJ2-5, with D possibly being TRBD2 (6 bases). The tail of the sequence fits TRBJ2-7 better, so the J call may be wrong. Per germline, CDR1 MDHEN and CDR2 SYDVKM. CDR3 length: 13 residues. The CDR3 DNA sequence: TGTGCCAGCAGACTACCCGGGAGCTACGAGCAGTACTTC. Translated, it gives CASRLPGSYEQYF.

As to this clonotype: At one end the junction does not follow the germline gene, possibly because of a read error. This chain connects TRBV27 to TRBJ2-1; 11 bases match TRBD2. This CDR3 is built from 16 residues. Germline CDR1 MNHEY, CDR2 SMNVEV (reference sequence). The chain's CDR3 is CAGSLVGLAVGNEQFF. The CDR3 nucleotides are TGTGCCGGCAGTTTGGTGGGACTAGCGGTTGGCAATGAGCAGTTCTTC.

About this clonotype: The junction and the germline gene differ at one end; a read error may be behind it. This sequence joins TRBV6-6 and TRBJ2-5; D possibly corresponds to TRBD1 (5 bases). CDR3 length: 12 amino acids. From germline, CDR1 is MNHNY and CDR2 SVGAGI (reference sequence). Here the CDR3 DNA reads TGTGCCAGCAAGCAAGGGGAAGAGACCCGGTACTTC. This translates into CASKQGEETRYF.

With regard to this clonotype: An end of the junction does not agree with germline; a read error may underlie this. This CDR3 is CASSLGKTNDGYTF. The DNA for the CDR3 is TGTGCCAGCAGCTTGGGAAAGACTAACGATGGCTACACCTTC. V gene TRBV5-6 combines with J gene TRBJ1-2; D unclear. Germline values: CDR1 SGHDT, CDR2 YYEEEE. The CDR3 spans 14 residues.

This clonotype was picked up many times. V and J are TRBV29-1 and TRBJ2-7; 7 positions agree with TRBD2. J gave up 2 bases and V 4 bases, and 11 bases lay outside the gene matches. This CDR3 has 15 residues. In germline, CDR1 is SQVTM, CDR2 ANQGSEA. For the CDR3, the DNA is TGCAGCGTTGTCTCCGCTAGCGGATTTCCCTACGAGCAGTACTTC. Amino acids: CSVVSASGFPYEQYF.

The genes are TRBV20-1 and TRBJ1-1; D is undetermined. This CDR3 is built from 13 residues. Germline assignment: CDR1 DFQATT and CDR2 SNEGSKA (reference sequence). Between the trimmed V and J ends, which lost 6 bases and 1 base, there was a span of 12 bases. DNA of the CDR3: TGCAGTGCGGTAAGAAGAAAGAACACTGAAGCTTTCTTT. It codes for CSAVRRKNTEAFF.

V gene TRBV11-2 combines with J gene TRBJ2-1, with D possibly being TRBD1 (6 bases). The V gene lost 0 bases and the J gene lost 0 bases, with 12 bases spanning the gap. From germline, CDR1 is SGHAT and CDR2 FQNNGV. This CDR3 has 17 residues. The CDR3 nucleotides read TGTGCCAGCAGCTTAGAAACAGGGTCGCGCTCCTACAATGAGCAGTTCTTC. This codes for CASSLETGSRSYNEQFF.

This chain uses TRBV6-6 with TRBJ2-5; D is unclear. There are 14 residues in the CDR3. Per germline, CDR1 MNHNY and CDR2 SVGAGI (reference sequence). Deletions cut 2 bases from V and 5 bases from J, with 12 bases between. The CDR3 loop is CASSYPEEAETQYF. DNA of the CDR3: TGTGCCAGCAGTTACCCAGAAGAAGCGGAGACCCAGTACTTC.

The table lists this clonotype with a few counts. This chain connects TRBV4-2 to TRBJ2-3; tentatively, D is TRBD2 (5 bases). The CDR3 extends over 17 amino acids. V lost 1 base and J lost 1, with 15 bases in between. CDR1 LGHNA and CDR2 YNFKEQ come from the germline V gene. The CDR3 region is CASSQARAVMGTDTQYF. For the CDR3, the DNA is TGTGCCAGCAGCCAAGCGAGGGCCGTTATGGGCACAGATACGCAGTATTTT.

This clonotype was counted a single time. A read error may produce the germline difference seen at one junction end. The CDR3 bases are TGTGCCAGCAGTCCCGGGACCGAAGAGACCCGGTACTTC. Residues: CASSPGTEETRYF. This chain connects TRBV7-2 to TRBJ2-5; D could derive from TRBD1 or TRBD2 (5 bases each). There are 13 residues in the CDR3. Germline values: CDR1 SGHTA, CDR2 FQGNSA.

The rearrangement uses TRBV5-4 and TRBJ2-5; 7 nucleotides align to TRBD2. The junction had 15 bases not matched to a gene; V was cut back by 5 bases and J by 5 bases. The CDR3 is 16 amino acids. Per the germline V gene, CDR1 is SGHNT and CDR2 is YYREEE (reference sequence). CDR3 DNA sequence: TGTGCCAGCAGGTCTGGGGGTACCGGGAGGATTGAGACCCAGTACTTC. It yields the protein CASRSGGTGRIETQYF.

This chain joins TRBV4-3 and TRBJ2-2, with 8 bases matching TRBD2. With 1 base clipped from V and 7 bases from J, the junction kept 8 bases outside the gene matches. Germline V CDR1 and CDR2: LGHNA, YSLEER. The CDR3 loop spans 16 amino acids. The CDR3 loop reads CASSQALAGRGGELFF. CDR3 nucleotide sequence: TGCGCCAGCAGCCAAGCTCTAGCGGGCCGAGGCGGGGAGCTGTTTTTT.

The chain has TRBV3-1 and TRBJ1-5; D is undetermined. Looked up from germline, CDR1 is LGHDT and CDR2 is YNNKEL (reference sequence). V was cut by 0 bases and J by 5 bases, with 20 bases left in between. The CDR3 is 18 residues long. The chain's CDR3 is CASSQDLGKGRTYQPQHF. As DNA, the CDR3 is TGTGCCAGCAGCCAAGATTTAGGAAAAGGCCGTACCTATCAGCCCCAGCATTTT.

The V gene is TRBV2, the J gene TRBJ2-3; D assignment may be TRBD1 or TRBD2 (5 bases each). The CDR3 has 16 amino acids. Germline CDR1 reads SNHLY; CDR2 reads FYNNEI. The germline V and J ends were trimmed by 6 bases and 3 bases, with 19 bases remaining between them. CDR3 protein: CASRGQGRGGTDTQYF. DNA for the CDR3: TGTGCCAGCAGAGGGCAGGGACGAGGAGGAACAGATACGCAGTATTTT.

This clonotype has just a few counts. The chain joins TRBV29-1 to TRBJ1-1; perhaps TRBD1 as D (6 bases). V was cut by 4 bases and J by 3 bases, with 9 bases left in between. CDR3 length: 12 amino acids. Germline V gene sequence: CDR1 SQVTM, CDR2 ANQGSEA. The CDR3 DNA follows: TGCAGCGTTGGGGAGGGGGACACTGAAGCTTTCTTT. It specifies CSVGEGDTEAFF.

The chain has TRBV12-3 or TRBV12-4 and TRBJ2-6, with D perhaps matching TRBD2 (6 bases). Trimming removed 4 bases at V and 4 bases at J, with 14 bases between. This CDR3 comprises 16 residues. The CDR3 protein is CASSSRAGTGANVLTF. DNA for the CDR3: TGTGCCAGCAGTTCCCGTGCGGGAACGGGGGCCAACGTCCTGACTTTC.

The chain recombines TRBV9 with TRBJ2-3; 7 bases map to TRBD1. V shed 4 bases, J shed 2 bases, and the junction held 7 bases outside the gene matches. The CDR3 contains 15 residues. Germline-derived CDR1 and CDR2 are SGDLS and YYNGEE. CDR3 nucleotide sequence: TGTGCCAGCAGCAAGTGGACAGGTACCACAGATACGCAGTATTTT. The encoded protein is CASSKWTGTTDTQYF.

The chain joins TRBV15 to TRBJ2-3; 10 bases match TRBD1. The CDR3 loop spans 14 amino acids. The germline gives CDR1 LNHNV, CDR2 YYDKDF (reference sequence). J lost 4 bases, V lost 5 bases, and 3 bases had no gene match. CDR3 loop: CATSSGQGSDTQYF. The CDR3 DNA follows: TGTGCCACCAGCTCGGGACAGGGGTCAGATACGCAGTATTTT.

The chain links TRBV29-1 to TRBJ1-1; no firm D call. CDR1 SQVTM and CDR2 ANQGSEA come from the germline V gene. With 4 bases removed from V and 6 bases from J, the gap between germline ends came to 9 bases. This CDR3 spans 11 amino acids. CDR3 loop: CSVAREAEAFF. CDR3 nucleotides: TGCAGCGTTGCGAGGGAGGCTGAAGCTTTCTTT.